Shown below are 10 T cell receptor beta chains from a single sample sequenced in a study of blood T cell repertoires in COVID-19. Here immunoSEQ multiplex PCR was the method, and the copy in TCRdb shows in-frame clones only, minus some. The sample lists approximately 61,000 clones; about 80% were seen once. Sequenced input: peripheral blood. The receptor source for this set is a man in his fifties with COVID-19, enrolled during active disease.

This clone was counted only a few times. The chain couples TRBV7-3 to TRBJ2-6, with 9 bases that match TRBD1. In germline, CDR1 is SGHTA, CDR2 FQGTGA. The CDR3 is made up of 17 amino acids. V lost 2 bases, J lost 1 base, and 3 bases stayed unmatched. CDR3 in DNA: TGTGCCAGCAGCTTAGACGGGACAGGGTCTGGGGCCAACGTCCTGACTTTC. It yields the protein CASSLDGTGSGANVLTF.

The rearrangement joins TRBV6-5 to TRBJ1-4; D ambiguous. Germline assignment: CDR1 MNHEY and CDR2 SVGAGI. Trimming cost V 5 bases and J 0 bases, with 7 bases left between them. CDR3 size: 14 residues. The CDR3 sequence is CASSREATNEKLFF. CDR3 coding DNA: TGTGCCAGCAGTCGCGAGGCAACTAATGAAAAACTGTTTTTT.

V gene TRBV5-6 combines with J gene TRBJ1-2; the match to TRBD1 covers 9 bases. J gave up 8 bases and V 4 bases, and 15 bases lay outside the gene matches. This CDR3 comprises 16 residues. CDR1 and CDR2 (germline): SGHDT, YYEEEE. In DNA, the CDR3 is TGTGCCAGCAGCAAACCCGGGACAGGGCGGTCTGCAGGCTACACCTTC. This gives the protein CASSKPGTGRSAGYTF. Variable domain in full (rest from reference TRBV5-6 and TRBJ1-2): DAGVTQSPTHLIKTRGQQVTLRCSPKSGHDTVSWYQQALGQGPQFIFQYYEEEERQRGNFPDRFSGHQFPNYSSELNVNALLLGDSALYLCASSKPGTGRSAGYTFGSGTRLTVV.

This chain connects TRBV6-2 or TRBV6-3 to TRBJ2-5, with 7 bases aligning to TRBD1. Germline loops: CDR1 MNHEY, CDR2 SVGEGT. The length of the CDR3 is 16 residues. The V and J ends lost 2 bases and 2 bases, in that order; junction bases with no gene match: 8. DNA for the CDR3: TGTGCCAGCAGTTACAGTAGAGGGACAGCACAAGAGACCCAGTACTTC. Its translation: CASSYSRGTAQETQYF.

The chain is built from TRBV30 and TRBJ1-2, with 7 bases matching TRBD1. In germline, CDR1 is GTSNPN, CDR2 SVGIG (reference sequence). The CDR3 loop spans 17 amino acids. The junction had 18 bases not matched to a gene; V was cut back by 3 bases and J by 5 bases. CDR3 DNA sequence: TGTGCCTGGAGCCCCCGGGACAGCCGACGGGAGTATTATGGCTACACCTTC. Residues: CAWSPRDSRREYYGYTF.

This chain joins TRBV19 and TRBJ2-2; the D is unclear. CDR3 length: 15 residues. The germline CDR1 and CDR2 sequences are LNHDA and SQIVND (reference sequence). V dropped 3 bases and J dropped 7 bases, with 15 bases sitting between them. CDR3 region: CASSIETAGFGELFF. As DNA, the CDR3 is TGTGCCAGTAGTATTGAAACTGCCGGGTTCGGGGAGCTGTTTTTT.

The V and J genes are TRBV21-1 and TRBJ1-2. TRBV21-1 is classified as a pseudogene. The CDR3 has 16 amino acids. Here the CDR3 reads CASSKGGVGFNYGYTF. The CDR3 DNA is TGTGCCAGCAGCAAAGGGGGGGTAGGGTTTAACTATGGCTACACCTTC.

The rearrangement links TRBV7-2 to TRBJ2-1; TRBD2 matches at 8 bases. CDR3 length: 15 amino acids. V was clipped by 7 bases and J by 3 bases; unmatched bases: 8. The germline V gene has CDR1 SGHTA and CDR2 FQGNSA. CDR3 sequence: CASTASGTSYNEQFF. The CDR3 coding sequence is TGTGCCAGCACCGCTTCTGGGACTAGCTACAATGAGCAGTTCTTC.

The chain combines TRBV27 with TRBJ2-7; TRBD1 matches 8 bases. V lost 8 bases to trimming and J lost 3 bases; unmatched junction nucleotides: 12. This CDR3 has 15 residues. The V gene's germline CDR1 is MNHEY and CDR2 SMNVEV (reference sequence). The CDR3 sequence is CASSGRGQWYYEQYF. CDR3 nucleotides: TGTGCCAGCTCCGGCAGGGGGCAGTGGTACTACGAGCAGTACTTC.

This clone was detected only a few times. The genes are TRBV7-2 and TRBJ1-6; D not resolved. The CDR3 extends over 14 amino acids. Germline V gives CDR1 SGHTA, CDR2 FQGNSA. Trimming left V 1 base short and J 10 bases short, with 11 bases between. CDR3 protein: CASSLVVSQSPLHF. The CDR3 DNA is TGTGCCAGCAGCTTAGTGGTTAGCCAGTCACCCCTCCACTTT.